The rows below give T cell receptor beta chains drawn from one sample of a study of blood T cell repertoires in COVID-19. Data came from immunoSEQ multiplex PCR; TCRdb stores just in-frame clones and leaves some out. The sample lists some 260,000 clones; roughly 90% were seen once. The sequenced sample was peripheral blood. These receptor sequences come from a human donor in a cohort sampled during active COVID-19. CDR3s include the opening cysteine and the closing phenylalanine or tryptophan. The D gene is left open where the match is weak. Clone size, where shown, is once, few, many, or a class for clones that have expanded.

j_call: TRBJ2-1
clone_size: NA
v_call: TRBV10-3
d_call: TRBD1
cdr3_nt: TGTGCCATCAGCCCATCTACCGGGACAGCCCAAGCCCTACAGTTCTTC
cdr3_aa: CAISPSTGTAQALQFF

j_call: TRBJ1-1
clone_size: NA
v_call: TRBV4-3
d_call: NA
cdr3_nt: TGCGCCAGCAGCCAAGATCGAGTGTTGAACACTGAAGCTTTCTTT
cdr3_aa: CASSQDRVLNTEAFF

j_call: TRBJ1-1
clone_size: NA
v_call: TRBV19
d_call: TRBD1
cdr3_nt: TGTGCCAGTAGTACGGGACAGGGGAAAGGGTACACTGAAGCTTTCTTT
cdr3_aa: CASSTGQGKGYTEAFF

j_call: TRBJ2-7
clone_size: NA
v_call: TRBV5-6
d_call: NA
cdr3_nt: TGTGCCAGCAGCTTGGAGCCCTACGAGCAGTACTTC
cdr3_aa: CASSLEPYEQYF

j_call: TRBJ2-1
clone_size: NA
v_call: TRBV24-1
d_call: NA
cdr3_nt: TGTGCCACCAGTGGTCGGGGCTCCTACAATGAGCAGTTCTTC
cdr3_aa: CATSGRGSYNEQFF

j_call: TRBJ1-3
clone_size: NA
v_call: TRBV28
d_call: NA
cdr3_nt: TGTGCCATCATAGGCAGGGGATATTCTGGAAACACCATATATTTT
cdr3_aa: CAIIGRGYSGNTIYF

j_call: TRBJ1-1
clone_size: NA
v_call: TRBV9
d_call: TRBD1
cdr3_nt: TGTGCCAGCAGCCCCCAAGCGACAGGGGTAGTCACTGAAGCTTTCTTT
cdr3_aa: CASSPQATGVVTEAFF

j_call: TRBJ1-1
clone_size: NA
v_call: TRBV30
d_call: TRBD1
cdr3_nt: TGTGCCTGGAGTGCCCTAGGGACAGTGAACACTGAAGCTTTCTTT
cdr3_aa: CAWSALGTVNTEAFF

j_call: TRBJ1-5
clone_size: NA
v_call: TRBV6-6
d_call: NA
cdr3_nt: TGTGCCAGCAGCCGATTCAGTTTCGGACAAGCCAATCAGCCCCAGCATTTT
cdr3_aa: CASSRFSFGQANQPQHF

j_call: TRBJ1-6
clone_size: NA
v_call: TRBV5-6
d_call: NA
cdr3_nt: TGTGCCAGCAGCTTGGGAGGGAGCTCCTATAATTCACCCCTCCACTTT
cdr3_aa: CASSLGGSSYNSPLHF

j_call: TRBJ2-5
clone_size: NA
v_call: TRBV11-2
d_call: TRBD2
cdr3_nt: TGTGCCAGCAGCTTATCACGCGGTCCAGGCGGGAGCCTGGAGACCCAGTACTTC
cdr3_aa: CASSLSRGPGGSLETQYF

j_call: TRBJ2-7
clone_size: NA
v_call: TRBV7-2
d_call: NA
cdr3_nt: TGTGCCAGCACCCTATCCTCGGGGAGTGGGCTCGAGCAGTACTTC
cdr3_aa: CASTLSSGSGLEQYF

j_call: TRBJ1-3
clone_size: NA
v_call: TRBV30
d_call: NA
cdr3_nt: TGTGCCTGGAGCCAGTCTGGAAACACCATATATTTT
cdr3_aa: CAWSQSGNTIYF

j_call: TRBJ2-3
clone_size: NA
v_call: TRBV18
d_call: NA
cdr3_nt: TGTGCCAGCTCACCACAGGGACTCCGCACAGATACGCAGTATTTT
cdr3_aa: CASSPQGLRTDTQYF

j_call: TRBJ2-7
clone_size: NA
v_call: TRBV5-4
d_call: NA
cdr3_nt: TGTGCCAGCAGCTTGGTAGAGGCCACCTACGAGCAGTACTTC
cdr3_aa: CASSLVEATYEQYF

j_call: TRBJ1-1
clone_size: NA
v_call: TRBV7-9
d_call: TRBD1
cdr3_nt: TGTGCCAGCAGCCGCGCGGGACAGGGGCTGACTGAAGCTTTCTTT
cdr3_aa: CASSRAGQGLTEAFF

j_call: TRBJ2-7
clone_size: NA
v_call: TRBV14
d_call: TRBD1
cdr3_nt: TGTGCCAGCAGCCGAGTCTTACCGGGACAGGGTATAAGCGGGCAGTACTTC
cdr3_aa: CASSRVLPGQGISGQYF

j_call: TRBJ1-3
clone_size: NA
v_call: TRBV7-2
d_call: TRBD1
cdr3_nt: TGTGCCAGCAGCTTAGTGTACAGGGGATCTGGAAACACCATATATTTT
cdr3_aa: CASSLVYRGSGNTIYF

j_call: TRBJ2-2
clone_size: NA
v_call: TRBV5-1
d_call: TRBD1
cdr3_nt: TGCGCCAGCAGCCTCCTGACAGGGGGGACCGGGGAGCTGTTTTTT
cdr3_aa: CASSLLTGGTGELFF

j_call: TRBJ1-2
clone_size: NA
v_call: TRBV3-1/TRBV3-2
d_call: TRBD1
cdr3_nt: TGTGCCAGCAGCTACAGTCGAGCGGGACAGGGGCATTATGGCTACACCTTC
cdr3_aa: CASSYSRAGQGHYGYTF

j_call: TRBJ1-1
clone_size: NA
v_call: TRBV7-6
d_call: NA
cdr3_nt: TGTGCCAGCAGCCCGCAGGGGTTCCCAAACCCGAACACTGAAGCTTTCTTT
cdr3_aa: CASSPQGFPNPNTEAFF

j_call: TRBJ2-1
clone_size: NA
v_call: TRBV24-1
d_call: NA
cdr3_nt: TGTGCCACCAGTGACCCCGGTACCGTCAATGAGCAGTTCTTC
cdr3_aa: CATSDPGTVNEQFF

j_call: TRBJ1-4
clone_size: NA
v_call: TRBV14
d_call: TRBD1
cdr3_nt: TGTGCCAGCAGCCAAGTGGGCAGGGGGTATAATGAAAAACTGTTTTTT
cdr3_aa: CASSQVGRGYNEKLFF

j_call: TRBJ1-6
clone_size: NA
v_call: TRBV27
d_call: TRBD1
cdr3_nt: TGTGCCAGCAGTTTTGGTGACAGGGGGAATTCACCCCTCCACTTT
cdr3_aa: CASSFGDRGNSPLHF

j_call: TRBJ1-4
clone_size: NA
v_call: TRBV5-1
d_call: TRBD1
cdr3_nt: TGCGCCAGCAGTAGGGACAGCCAAAATGAAAAACTGTTTTTT
cdr3_aa: CASSRDSQNEKLFF

j_call: TRBJ2-1
clone_size: NA
v_call: TRBV30
d_call: NA
cdr3_nt: TGTGCCTGGGTCGATACAGGGGGCGCGGTACTAGCGGACTACAATGAGCAGTTCTTC
cdr3_aa: CAWVDTGGAVLADYNEQFF

j_call: TRBJ2-3
clone_size: NA
v_call: TRBV7-9
d_call: TRBD1
cdr3_nt: TGTGCCAGCGGCCGACAGGGTGGAGATACGCAGTATTTT
cdr3_aa: CASGRQGGDTQYF

j_call: TRBJ2-5
clone_size: once
v_call: TRBV7-9
d_call: TRBD2
cdr3_nt: TGTGCCAGCAGATACCACATGGCTAGCGGGAGACGGGAGACCCAGTACTTC
cdr3_aa: CASRYHMASGRRETQYF

j_call: TRBJ2-1
clone_size: NA
v_call: TRBV5-1
d_call: TRBD1
cdr3_nt: TGCGCCAGCAGCTCGGACAGGATGACCTACAATGAGCAGTTCTTC
cdr3_aa: CASSSDRMTYNEQFF

j_call: TRBJ2-7
clone_size: NA
v_call: TRBV10-3
d_call: NA
cdr3_nt: TGTGCCATCAAAGGGACAAACAGGGACGAGCAGTACTTC
cdr3_aa: CAIKGTNRDEQYF

j_call: TRBJ2-7
clone_size: NA
v_call: TRBV28
d_call: TRBD1
cdr3_nt: TGTGCCAGCAGTTTCCGGGACAGGGGTTCCTACGAGCAGTACTTC
cdr3_aa: CASSFRDRGSYEQYF

j_call: TRBJ1-1
clone_size: NA
v_call: TRBV5-4
d_call: TRBD1
cdr3_nt: TGTGCCAGCAGCTTAGGACAGGGAAGGGACACTGAAGCTTTCTTT
cdr3_aa: CASSLGQGRDTEAFF

j_call: TRBJ2-7
clone_size: NA
v_call: TRBV13
d_call: NA
cdr3_nt: TGTGCCAGCAGCTTAGGGGAAAAGCTACGAGGCTTGTACTTC
cdr3_aa: CASSLGEKLRGLYF

j_call: TRBJ1-6
clone_size: NA
v_call: TRBV12-3/TRBV12-4
d_call: TRBD1
cdr3_nt: TGTGCCAGCAGTCTTGGACAGGAGGCACCCCTCCACTTT
cdr3_aa: CASSLGQEAPLHF

j_call: TRBJ1-2
clone_size: NA
v_call: TRBV18
d_call: NA
cdr3_nt: TGTGCCAGCTCACCAATAACGGAGACCTATGGCTACACCTTC
cdr3_aa: CASSPITETYGYTF

j_call: TRBJ2-1
clone_size: NA
v_call: TRBV6-2/TRBV6-3
d_call: TRBD2
cdr3_nt: TGTGCCAGCAGTTACTTGGGACTAGCGGGAGGGCCTTTGAAGAATGAGCAGTTCTTC
cdr3_aa: CASSYLGLAGGPLKNEQFF

j_call: TRBJ1-1
clone_size: NA
v_call: TRBV14
d_call: TRBD1
cdr3_nt: TGTGCCAGCAGCCAAACCGGGACAGGGAAGGGAGCTTTCTTT
cdr3_aa: CASSQTGTGKGAFF

j_call: TRBJ2-1
clone_size: once
v_call: TRBV2
d_call: NA
cdr3_nt: TGTGCCAGCAGTGTTAATCTAGGGGGGCAGTTCTTC
cdr3_aa: CASSVNLGGQFF

j_call: TRBJ2-7
clone_size: NA
v_call: TRBV7-9
d_call: NA
cdr3_nt: TGTGCCAGCAGCTTAAGACAGAACTACGAGCAGTACTTC
cdr3_aa: CASSLRQNYEQYF

j_call: TRBJ2-4
clone_size: once
v_call: TRBV5-4
d_call: NA
cdr3_nt: TGTGCCAGCAGCCGTATGCCGACAGGAGTAGCCAAAAACATTCAGTACTTC
cdr3_aa: CASSRMPTGVAKNIQYF

j_call: TRBJ1-1
clone_size: NA
v_call: TRBV9
d_call: NA
cdr3_nt: TGTGCCAGCAGCGTAGGAGGCGGGGACACTGAAGCTTTCTTT
cdr3_aa: CASSVGGGDTEAFF

j_call: TRBJ1-5
clone_size: NA
v_call: TRBV7-2
d_call: NA
cdr3_nt: TGTGCCAGCAGCTCCCTCCGTTATAGCAATCAGCCCCAGCATTTT
cdr3_aa: CASSSLRYSNQPQHF

j_call: TRBJ2-7
clone_size: once
v_call: TRBV6-5
d_call: TRBD1
cdr3_nt: TGTGCCAGCAGTTACTCTCCGGGACAGCCCTACGAGCAGTACTTC
cdr3_aa: CASSYSPGQPYEQYF

j_call: TRBJ2-6
clone_size: NA
v_call: TRBV7-9
d_call: NA
cdr3_nt: TGTGCCAGCAGCTCTCGAACAGGGGCCAACGTCCTGACTTTC
cdr3_aa: CASSSRTGANVLTF

j_call: TRBJ2-3
clone_size: NA
v_call: TRBV10-3
d_call: TRBD1
cdr3_nt: TGTGCCATCAGTGAATGGGACAGTGATGTTAATACGCAGTATTTT
cdr3_aa: CAISEWDSDVNTQYF

j_call: TRBJ1-1
clone_size: NA
v_call: TRBV19
d_call: TRBD1
cdr3_nt: TGTGCCAGTAGTACGGGATTACAGGGGTCGAACACTGAAGCTTTCTTT
cdr3_aa: CASSTGLQGSNTEAFF

j_call: TRBJ2-7
clone_size: NA
v_call: TRBV27
d_call: NA
cdr3_nt: TGTGCCAGCAGTTTAGCCGGGGGCTACGAGCAGTACTTC
cdr3_aa: CASSLAGGYEQYF

j_call: TRBJ2-5
clone_size: NA
v_call: TRBV4-1
d_call: TRBD2
cdr3_nt: TGCGCCAGCAGCCAAGACCGGACTAGCGGGAGTTGGGAGACCCAGTACTTC
cdr3_aa: CASSQDRTSGSWETQYF

j_call: TRBJ1-4
clone_size: NA
v_call: TRBV5-4
d_call: NA
cdr3_nt: TGTGCCAGCAGCCGTGAGGGGGGGCTAAGTAATGAAAAACTGTTTTTT
cdr3_aa: CASSREGGLSNEKLFF

j_call: TRBJ2-7
clone_size: NA
v_call: TRBV6-2/TRBV6-3
d_call: NA
cdr3_nt: TGTGCCAGCAGTCTTCGGTCCTACGAGCAGTACTTC
cdr3_aa: CASSLRSYEQYF

j_call: TRBJ2-1
clone_size: NA
v_call: TRBV18
d_call: NA
cdr3_nt: TGTGCCAGCTCACCACTTTCGGGAGATCTCTACAATGAGCAGTTCTTC
cdr3_aa: CASSPLSGDLYNEQFF

j_call: TRBJ2-7
clone_size: NA
v_call: TRBV12-3/TRBV12-4
d_call: NA
cdr3_nt: TGTGCCAGCAGTTTAGACTCCCCCTACGAGCAGTACTTC
cdr3_aa: CASSLDSPYEQYF

j_call: TRBJ2-7
clone_size: NA
v_call: TRBV6-1
d_call: NA
cdr3_nt: TGTGCCAGCAGTGAATCTACAGGGTTGTACGAGCAGTACTTC
cdr3_aa: CASSESTGLYEQYF

j_call: TRBJ1-1
clone_size: NA
v_call: TRBV10-2
d_call: NA
cdr3_nt: TGCGCCAGCAGTGAGGACCAGAGGCAGCTGAACACTGAAGCTTTCTTT
cdr3_aa: CASSEDQRQLNTEAFF

j_call: TRBJ2-7
clone_size: NA
v_call: TRBV3-1/TRBV3-2
d_call: TRBD2
cdr3_nt: TGTGCCAGCAGCCGGGGCTACGGGAGGTCCCCCTACGAGCAGTACTTC
cdr3_aa: CASSRGYGRSPYEQYF

j_call: TRBJ1-5
clone_size: NA
v_call: TRBV6-2/TRBV6-3
d_call: NA
cdr3_nt: TGTGCCAGCAGTTACGAGGTCGGGCAGCCCCAGCATTTT
cdr3_aa: CASSYEVGQPQHF

j_call: TRBJ1-4
clone_size: once
v_call: TRBV7-9
d_call: NA
cdr3_nt: TGTGCCAGCAGCTTGGGCACGTACGAAGGGGATGAAAAACTGTTTTTT
cdr3_aa: CASSLGTYEGDEKLFF

j_call: TRBJ2-3
clone_size: NA
v_call: TRBV19
d_call: NA
cdr3_nt: TGTGCCAGTACCGCCGGCAGGGGCACAGATACGCAGTATTTT
cdr3_aa: CASTAGRGTDTQYF

j_call: TRBJ1-2
clone_size: NA
v_call: TRBV11-2
d_call: NA
cdr3_nt: TGTGCCAGCAGCTTAGATATGGCAGGGAACTATGGCTACACCTTC
cdr3_aa: CASSLDMAGNYGYTF